A single sample is the source of the 2 T cell receptor beta chains below, sequenced in a study of T cell responses to AZD1222 COVID-19 vaccine. TCRdb's copy holds only in-frame clones and misses some; the assay was immunoSEQ multiplex PCR. The data show tens of thousands of clones, approximately 90% seen once. The material sequenced was peripheral blood, taken on day 0 of AZD1222 vaccination. The receptors come from an adult in good health.

A single count supports this clone. The junction differs from germline at one of its ends, possibly a read error. The chain joins TRBV6-4 to TRBJ1-2, with D maybe TRBD1 (5 bases). This CDR3 is 13 amino acids long. Per the germline V gene, CDR1 is MRHNA and CDR2 is SNTAGT. The CDR3: CASSDGWPGVVFF. CDR3 nucleotides: TGTGCCAGCAGTGACGGGTGGCCGGGGGTGGTCTTCTTC.

V is TRBV19 and J is TRBJ2-1, with D possibly TRBD2 on 7 matching bases. There are 16 residues in the CDR3. Germline V gives CDR1 LNHDA, CDR2 SQIVND (reference sequence). Trimming shortened V by 5 bases and J by 0 bases, and 14 bases separated the two germline ends. For the CDR3, the DNA is TGTGCCAGTAGTCAAGCCCGGGGGGCCTCCTACAATGAGCAGTTCTTC. Translating gives CASSQARGASYNEQFF.